A few counts support the clone carrying this T cell receptor (beta chain). Its antigen is not known. The germline gene is not matched at one end of the junction; a read error may be the cause. This entry is derived from a study of T-cell memory formation after mild COVID-19. Turning to the study itself: TCR clusters were largely donor specific. Study results and limitations: Those CD4+ clones that contracted were mainly in CM and EM (CD8+ ones in EMRA). In pre-infection memory, a portion of responding clones appeared, which suggested that cross-reactive memory joined.

CDR3 length equals 15 residues. The germline gives CDR1 SGDLS, CDR2 YYNGEE. In TCRdb, the 5' RACE reads were re-called with MiXCR into one record per CDR3 protein. This table has around 390,000 distinct CDR3 sequences, approximately 15% appearing once. V and J are TRBV9 and TRBJ2-1; maybe TRBD1 (5 bases). The clonotype was recovered from a man between 18 and 35 years old who had mild COVID-19 (a few samples of this study predate the infection). Cell type and time point are not known. The material sequenced was PBMCs or a T cell subset sorted from them (not recorded which). The CDR3 DNA is TGTGCCAGCAGCGTACAGGGCCTTTCCTCCAATGAGCAGTTCTTC. Protein sequence: CASSVQGLSSNEQFF.